The present T cell receptor beta chain was sequenced within a study of T cells in Graves' hyperthyroidism and ophthalmopathy. Findings and limits, study-wide: Stable hyperthyroidism was told apart from ophthalmopathy by a model built on 13 V-J features.

V shed 4 bases, J shed 3 bases, and the junction held 4 bases outside the gene matches. Germline V lookup: CDR1 MGHDK, CDR2 SYGVNS. The CDR3 loop spans 17 amino acids. Ophthalmopathy cases scored 3 or more on the Clinical Activity Score and 4 or more on NOSPECS grade, with duration below 3 months. Concerning this clonotype itself: What it recognizes is unknown.

RNA transcripts yielded amplified TCR beta CDR3 regions. Initially, a first-round RT-PCR of the TCR CDR3 employed the HTBI primer set. TCRdb re-analysed the multiplex PCR reads in MiXCR, keeping a single row per CDR3 protein. The table lists about 640,000 distinct CDR3 sequences, around 20% of them singletons. The sequenced sample was blood. This receptor was taken from a man in his thirties or forties with Graves' ophthalmopathy. The chain uses TRBV25-1 and TRBJ2-3; 16 nucleotides agree with TRBD2. Here the CDR3 DNA reads TGTGCCAGCAGTGGAGGGACTAGCGGGAGGGCTACAGATACGCAGTATTTT. It yields the protein CASSGGTSGRATDTQYF.